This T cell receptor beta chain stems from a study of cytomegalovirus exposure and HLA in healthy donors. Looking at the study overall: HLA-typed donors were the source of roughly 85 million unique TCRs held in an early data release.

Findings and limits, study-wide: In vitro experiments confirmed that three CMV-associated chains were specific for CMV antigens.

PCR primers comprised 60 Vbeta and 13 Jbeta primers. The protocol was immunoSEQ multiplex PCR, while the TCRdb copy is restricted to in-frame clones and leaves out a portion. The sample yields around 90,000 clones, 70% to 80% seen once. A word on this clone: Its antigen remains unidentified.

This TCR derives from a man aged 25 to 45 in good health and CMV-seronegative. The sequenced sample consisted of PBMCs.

CDR3 in DNA: TGTGCCAGCAGTTACGGGACAGACCGCTCCTACGAGCAGTACTTC. Translating gives CASSYGTDRSYEQYF. The chain is built from TRBV6-5 and TRBJ2-7; 7 bases fit TRBD1. The CDR3 sequence is 15 residues long. CDR1 is MNHEY and CDR2 is SVGAGI in the germline V gene. V gave up 2 bases and J gave up 0 bases; unmatched junction bases: 4.